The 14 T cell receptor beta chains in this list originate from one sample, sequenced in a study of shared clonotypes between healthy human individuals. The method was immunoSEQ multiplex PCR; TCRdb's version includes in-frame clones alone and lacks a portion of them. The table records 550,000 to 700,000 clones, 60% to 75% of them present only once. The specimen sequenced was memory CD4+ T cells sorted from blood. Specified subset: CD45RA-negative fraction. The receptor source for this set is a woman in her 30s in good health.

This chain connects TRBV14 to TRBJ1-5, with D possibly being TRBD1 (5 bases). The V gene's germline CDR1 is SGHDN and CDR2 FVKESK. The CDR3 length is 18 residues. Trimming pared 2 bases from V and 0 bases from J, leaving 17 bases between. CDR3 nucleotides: TGTGCCAGCAGCCAATTGCCCAGGGTCAGAGATAGCAATCAGCCCCAGCATTTT. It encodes CASSQLPRVRDSNQPQHF.

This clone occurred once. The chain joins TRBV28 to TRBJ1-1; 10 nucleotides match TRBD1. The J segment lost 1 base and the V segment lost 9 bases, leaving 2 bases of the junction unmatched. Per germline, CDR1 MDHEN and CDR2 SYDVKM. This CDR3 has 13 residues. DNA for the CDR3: TGTGCCAGTGGGACAGGGGCGAACACTGAAGCTTTCTTT. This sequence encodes CASGTGANTEAFF.

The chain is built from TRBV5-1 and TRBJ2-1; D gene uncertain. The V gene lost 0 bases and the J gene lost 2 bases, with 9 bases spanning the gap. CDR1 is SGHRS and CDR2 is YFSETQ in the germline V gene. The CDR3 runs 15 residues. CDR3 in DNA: TGCGCCAGCAGCTTGGCCAACGCGGCCTACAATGAGCAGTTCTTC. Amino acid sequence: CASSLANAAYNEQFF.

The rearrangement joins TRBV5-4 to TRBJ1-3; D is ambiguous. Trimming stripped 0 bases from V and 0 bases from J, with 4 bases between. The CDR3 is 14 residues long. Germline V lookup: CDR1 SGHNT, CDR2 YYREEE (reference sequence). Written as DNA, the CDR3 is TGTGCCAGCAGCTTGGGCGGCTCTGGAAACACCATATATTTT. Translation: CASSLGGSGNTIYF.

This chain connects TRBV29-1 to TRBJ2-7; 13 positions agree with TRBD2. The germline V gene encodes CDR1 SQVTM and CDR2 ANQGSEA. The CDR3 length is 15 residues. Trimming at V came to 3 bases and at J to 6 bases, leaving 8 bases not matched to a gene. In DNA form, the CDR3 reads TGCAGCGTTGATGGGACTAGCGGGAAAGTGGGCGAGCAGTACTTC. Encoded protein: CSVDGTSGKVGEQYF.

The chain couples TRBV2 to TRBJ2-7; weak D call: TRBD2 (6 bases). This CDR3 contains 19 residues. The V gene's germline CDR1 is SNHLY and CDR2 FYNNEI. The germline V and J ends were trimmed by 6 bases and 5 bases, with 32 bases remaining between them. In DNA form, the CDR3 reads TGTGCCAGCAGATCCCCCGGGACCGGGGGTCGAGAAGGAGAACACGAGCAGTACTTC. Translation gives CASRSPGTGGREGEHEQYF.

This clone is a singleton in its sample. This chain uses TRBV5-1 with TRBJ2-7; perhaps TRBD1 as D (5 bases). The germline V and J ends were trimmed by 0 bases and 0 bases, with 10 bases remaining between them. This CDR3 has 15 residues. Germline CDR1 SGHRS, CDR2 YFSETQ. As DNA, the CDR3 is TGCGCCAGCAGCTTGGCGCCACAGGTCTCCTACGAGCAGTACTTC. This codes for CASSLAPQVSYEQYF. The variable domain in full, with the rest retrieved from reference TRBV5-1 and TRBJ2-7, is KAGVTQTPRYLIKTRGQQVTLSCSPISGHRSVSWYQQTPGQGLQFLFEYFSETQRNKGNFPGRFSGRQFSNSRSEMNVSTLELGDSALYLCASSLAPQVSYEQYFGPGTRLTVT.

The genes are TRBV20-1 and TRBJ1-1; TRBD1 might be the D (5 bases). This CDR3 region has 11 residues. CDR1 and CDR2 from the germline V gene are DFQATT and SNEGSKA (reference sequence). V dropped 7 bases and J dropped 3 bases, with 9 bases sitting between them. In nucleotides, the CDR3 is TGCAGTGGCGAGGGGCACACTGAAGCTTTCTTT. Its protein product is CSGEGHTEAFF.

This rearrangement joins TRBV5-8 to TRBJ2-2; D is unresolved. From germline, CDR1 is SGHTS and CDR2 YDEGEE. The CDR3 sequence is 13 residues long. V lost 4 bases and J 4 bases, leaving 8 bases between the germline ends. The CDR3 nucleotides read TGTGCCAGCAGCCCCGTTCCCACCGGGGAGCTGTTTTTT. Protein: CASSPVPTGELFF.

CDR3 nucleotide sequence: TGTGCCATCAGTGAGTGGGGCGGAGATACGCAGTATTTT. It encodes CAISEWGGDTQYF. The J gene is TRBJ2-3, the V gene TRBV10-3; D is possibly TRBD1 (5 bases). Trimming cost V 1 base and J 5 bases, with 7 bases left between them. The CDR3 totals 13 residues. The germline gives CDR1 ENHRY, CDR2 SYGVKD.

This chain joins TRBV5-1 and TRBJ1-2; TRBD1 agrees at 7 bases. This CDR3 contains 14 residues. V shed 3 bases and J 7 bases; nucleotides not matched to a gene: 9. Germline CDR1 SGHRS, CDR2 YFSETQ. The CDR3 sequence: CASSYGTETFGYTF. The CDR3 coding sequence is TGCGCCAGCAGCTACGGGACAGAAACTTTTGGCTACACCTTC.

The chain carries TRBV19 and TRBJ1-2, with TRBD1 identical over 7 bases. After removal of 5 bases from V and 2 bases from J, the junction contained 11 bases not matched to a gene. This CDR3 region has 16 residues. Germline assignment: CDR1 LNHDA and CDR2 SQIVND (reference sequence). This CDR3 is CASSLSSGGGNYGYTF. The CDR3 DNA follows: TGTGCCAGTAGTCTCTCTTCAGGGGGAGGAAACTATGGCTACACCTTC.

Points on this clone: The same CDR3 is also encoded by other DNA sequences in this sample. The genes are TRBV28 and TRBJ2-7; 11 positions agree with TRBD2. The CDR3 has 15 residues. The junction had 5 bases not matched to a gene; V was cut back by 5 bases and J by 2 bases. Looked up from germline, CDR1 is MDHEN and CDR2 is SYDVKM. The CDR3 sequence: CASSPGTSGTYEQYF. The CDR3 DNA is TGTGCCAGCAGTCCTGGGACTAGCGGTACCTACGAGCAGTACTTC.

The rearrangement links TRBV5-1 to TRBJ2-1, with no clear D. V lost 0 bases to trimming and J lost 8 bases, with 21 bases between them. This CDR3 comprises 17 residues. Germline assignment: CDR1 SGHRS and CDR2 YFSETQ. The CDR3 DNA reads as TGCGCCAGCAGCTTGGAGGCAGGACCCGTGGGATACTATGAGCAGTTCTTC. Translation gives CASSLEAGPVGYYEQFF.